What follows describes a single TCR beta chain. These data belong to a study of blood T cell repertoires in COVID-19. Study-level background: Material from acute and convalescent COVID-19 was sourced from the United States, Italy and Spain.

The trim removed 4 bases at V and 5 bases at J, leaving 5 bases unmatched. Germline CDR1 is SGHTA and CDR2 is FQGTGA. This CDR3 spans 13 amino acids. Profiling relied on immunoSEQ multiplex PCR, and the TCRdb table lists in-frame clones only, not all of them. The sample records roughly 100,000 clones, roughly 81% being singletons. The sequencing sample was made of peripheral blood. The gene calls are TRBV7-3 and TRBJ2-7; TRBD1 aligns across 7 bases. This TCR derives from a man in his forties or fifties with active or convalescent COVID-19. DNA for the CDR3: TGTGCCAGCAGCTCTCAGACAGGGAACGAGCAGTACTTC. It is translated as CASSSQTGNEQYF.